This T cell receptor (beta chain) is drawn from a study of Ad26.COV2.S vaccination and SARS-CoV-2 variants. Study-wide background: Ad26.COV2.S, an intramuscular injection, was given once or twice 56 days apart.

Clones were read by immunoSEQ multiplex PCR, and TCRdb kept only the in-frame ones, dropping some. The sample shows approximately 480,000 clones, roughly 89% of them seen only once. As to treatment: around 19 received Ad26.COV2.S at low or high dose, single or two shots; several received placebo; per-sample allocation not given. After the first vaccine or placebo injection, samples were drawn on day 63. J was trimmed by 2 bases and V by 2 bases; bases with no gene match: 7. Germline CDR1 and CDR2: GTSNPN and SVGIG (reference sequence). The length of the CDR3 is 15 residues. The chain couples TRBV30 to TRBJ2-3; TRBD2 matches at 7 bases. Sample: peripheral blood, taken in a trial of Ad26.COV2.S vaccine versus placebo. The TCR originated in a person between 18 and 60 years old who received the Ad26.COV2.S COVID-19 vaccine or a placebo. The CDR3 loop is CAWSIGTSVTDTQYF. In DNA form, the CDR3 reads TGTGCCTGGAGTATAGGAACTAGCGTCACAGATACGCAGTATTTT.